The TCR beta chain described here comes from a study of blood T cell repertoires in COVID-19. As for the study in general: Material from acute and convalescent COVID-19 was sourced from the United States, Italy and Spain. The analysed material was cDNA or gDNA that came from T cells, B-cell-depleted T cells, or PBMCs.

This CDR3 has 13 amino acids. Germline-derived CDR1 and CDR2 are MNHEY and SMNVEV (reference sequence). V lost 6 bases, J lost 12 bases, and 20 bases lay in between. In the source study's methods: Amplification from reference gene primers served as the basis for estimated nucleated cell counts. Assay: immunoSEQ multiplex PCR; the TCRdb copy retains only in-frame clones and omits some. V, J and clone size are those of that table, while D and trimming were read from the DNA. The sample lists 90,000 to 120,000 clones; approximately 82% were seen once. The clonotype was recovered from a woman in her 70s with acute or convalescent COVID-19. The source material was peripheral blood. The chain uses TRBV27 and TRBJ1-1; tentatively, D is TRBD1 (6 bases). Here the CDR3 reads CASSPDSGMSPFF. The CDR3 DNA is TGTGCCAGCAGCCCGGACAGTGGGATGTCGCCTTTCTTT.